The 18 T cell receptor beta chains listed next were all sequenced from one sample in a study of cytomegalovirus exposure and HLA in healthy donors. In the PCR, 60 Vbeta and 13 Jbeta primers were used. Profiling relied on immunoSEQ multiplex PCR, and the TCRdb table lists in-frame clones only, not all of them. The table records more than 95,000 clones, less than 85% of them present only once. Sequencing input: PBMCs. Receptors were obtained from a man aged 30 to 45 in good health and CMV-seropositive.

This clone has a single count. The rearrangement joins TRBV2 to TRBJ1-2; TRBD1 might be the D (6 bases). The V and J ends lost 1 base and 10 bases respectively, with 16 bases between them. This CDR3 is built from 14 residues. CDR1 SNHLY and CDR2 FYNNEI come from the germline V gene. DNA for the CDR3: TGTGCCAGCAGTGAAGGGGGATGGACAGAACACTACACCTTC. This gives the protein CASSEGGWTEHYTF.

This clone was counted a few times. The rearrangement links TRBV9 to TRBJ2-1; 7 nucleotides match TRBD2. J gave up 0 bases and V 5 bases, and 5 bases lay outside the gene matches. The CDR3 has 15 residues. Germline V gene lookup returns CDR1 SGDLS and CDR2 YYNGEE. CDR3 in amino acids: CASSMSGDSYNEQFF. The CDR3 DNA reads TGTGCCAGCAGTATGAGCGGGGACTCCTACAATGAGCAGTTCTTC.

The gene calls are TRBV6-5 and TRBJ1-1, with 8 bases matching TRBD1. CDR1 and CDR2 (germline): MNHEY, SVGAGI. Unmatched junction bases numbered 7, after V lost 4 bases and J lost 0 bases. CDR3 size: 16 residues. The CDR3 sequence: CASSFGQGLMNTEAFF. The CDR3 DNA reads TGTGCCAGCAGTTTTGGACAGGGACTGATGAACACTGAAGCTTTCTTT.

CDR3 bases: TGTGCCAGTAGTATGGGGACAGGGTCCTACAATGAGCAGTTCTTC. Its translation is CASSMGTGSYNEQFF. The chain combines TRBV19 with TRBJ2-1; TRBD1 aligns across 9 bases. Germline V lookup: CDR1 LNHDA, CDR2 SQIVND (reference sequence). The junction had 1 base not matched to a gene; V was cut back by 3 bases and J by 1 base. This CDR3 region has 15 residues.

V gene TRBV25-1 combines with J gene TRBJ2-7; D possibly corresponds to TRBD1 (6 bases). Germline lookup yields CDR1 MGHDK and CDR2 SYGVNS. The CDR3 runs 18 residues. V lost 0 bases to trimming and J lost 5 bases, with 23 bases between them. Written as DNA, the CDR3 is TGTGCCAGCAGTGAATATTCCCTGACGTCTACAGGGATCCACGAGCAGTACTTC. It yields the protein CASSEYSLTSTGIHEQYF.

This sequence joins TRBV9 and TRBJ2-1; TRBD2 matches at 11 bases. With 3 bases clipped from V and 2 bases from J, the junction kept 4 bases outside the gene matches. The V gene's germline CDR1 is SGDLS and CDR2 YYNGEE. The CDR3 totals 16 residues. The CDR3 protein is CASSAISGGAYNEQFF. The CDR3 DNA sequence: TGTGCCAGCAGCGCCATTAGCGGGGGGGCCTACAATGAGCAGTTCTTC.

V and J are TRBV5-1 and TRBJ1-1, with D unclear. V shed 10 bases and J shed 0 bases, with 13 bases lying between them. Germline V CDR1 and CDR2: SGHRS, YFSETQ. The CDR3 is made up of 13 amino acids. In nucleotides, the CDR3 is TGCGCCTCTAGCAGAGCCCTGAACACTGAAGCTTTCTTT. This gives the protein CASSRALNTEAFF.

The V call is TRBV30, the J call TRBJ1-1, with 10 nucleotides matching TRBD1. The CDR3 spans 13 residues. J was trimmed by 9 bases and V by 2 bases; bases with no gene match: 6. CDR1 and CDR2 (germline): GTSNPN, SVGIG (reference sequence). The CDR3 DNA is TGTGCCTGGAGTTGGACAGGGGGTGGTAAAGCTTTCTTT. Protein: CAWSWTGGGKAFF.

CDR3 loop: CASRLSGGAQETQYF. DNA of the CDR3: TGTGCCAGCCGGTTAAGCGGGGGGGCCCAAGAGACCCAGTACTTC. The chain combines TRBV6-5 with TRBJ2-5; TRBD2 agrees at 10 bases. The V gene's germline CDR1 is MNHEY and CDR2 SVGAGI. CDR3 length: 15 amino acids. The V and J ends lost 8 bases and 1 base, in that order; junction bases with no gene match: 7.

The count of this clone is one. The same CDR3 can be traced to other DNA sequences in this sample. The chain has TRBV5-1 and TRBJ1-1; D remains ambiguous. The CDR3 totals 14 residues. Germline V gives CDR1 SGHRS, CDR2 YFSETQ. With 0 bases removed from V and 1 base from J, the gap between germline ends came to 7 bases. The CDR3 sequence is CASSLGVANTEAFF. In DNA, the CDR3 is TGCGCCAGCAGCTTGGGAGTCGCGAACACTGAAGCTTTCTTT.

This clone came up a few times. This sequence joins TRBV5-1 and TRBJ1-4; 9 nucleotides agree with TRBD1. After removal of 0 bases from V and 6 bases from J, the junction contained 0 bases not matched to a gene. The V gene's germline CDR1 is SGHRS and CDR2 YFSETQ. This CDR3 spans 14 amino acids. The CDR3 DNA is TGCGCCAGCAGCTTGGGACAGGGGGATGAAAAACTGTTTTTT. This encodes CASSLGQGDEKLFF.

This clone came up once. The chain couples TRBV21-1 to TRBJ1-4; the table calls TRBD1, which could not be checked here. TRBV21-1 is marked as a pseudogene. The CDR3 spans 16 residues. The CDR3 nucleotides are TGTGCCAGCAGCAAAATCCCGGGGGGGACAGGGGGACGGTATTTTTTT. As protein: CASSKIPGGTGGRYFF.

This clone has a single count. The rearrangement joins TRBV5-6 to TRBJ2-1; TRBD1 agrees at 7 bases. V lost 2 bases, J lost 4 bases, and 3 bases stayed unmatched. The CDR3 loop spans 14 amino acids. Germline CDR1 and CDR2: SGHDT and YYEEEE. CDR3: CASSFGQAYNEQFF. The CDR3 region has the DNA TGTGCCAGCAGCTTCGGACAGGCATACAATGAGCAGTTCTTC.

In DNA form, the CDR3 reads TGTGCCAGCAACCGGGACAGTGCCACAGATACGCAGTATTTT. This sequence encodes CASNRDSATDTQYF. The chain carries TRBV6-5 and TRBJ2-3, with 7 bases aligning to TRBD1. The V gene end was trimmed by 7 bases and the J gene end by 2 bases; junction bases not matched to a gene: 6. The CDR3 spans 14 residues. CDR1 MNHEY and CDR2 SVGAGI come from the germline V gene.

This clone was seen only once. The V call is TRBV6-5, the J call TRBJ1-5; TRBD1 matches at 7 bases. The germline V gene encodes CDR1 MNHEY and CDR2 SVGAGI. The CDR3 has 16 residues. V trimming: 0 bases; J trimming: 2 bases; junction bases outside the gene matches: 4. CDR3 sequence (DNA): TGTGCCAGCAGTTACTCGAGGCAGGGGGGCAATCAGCCCCAGCATTTT. Its translation is CASSYSRQGGNQPQHF.

The chain combines TRBV9 with TRBJ1-2; 7 nucleotides align to TRBD1. Trimming took 0 bases from V and 8 from J; bases not matched to a gene: 7. Germline V gene sequence: CDR1 SGDLS, CDR2 YYNGEE. The CDR3 loop spans 14 amino acids. The CDR3 reads CASSVDRQGGGYTF. As DNA, the CDR3 is TGTGCCAGCAGCGTAGATCGACAGGGCGGAGGCTACACCTTC.

The rearrangement uses TRBV19 and TRBJ1-5; 9 positions match TRBD1. In germline, CDR1 is LNHDA, CDR2 SQIVND (reference sequence). Trimming at V came to 10 bases and at J to 7 bases, leaving 14 bases not matched to a gene. The CDR3 totals 15 residues. This CDR3 is CATTTRDRVGQPQHF. For the CDR3, the DNA is TGTGCCACCACAACCCGGGACAGGGTGGGGCAGCCCCAGCATTTT.

CDR3 in amino acids: CASSSRPGGCTDTQYF. Written as DNA, the CDR3 is TGTGCCAGCAGCTCCCGGCCAGGGGGGTGCACAGATACGCAGTATTTT. The chain is built from TRBV7-3 and TRBJ2-3, with D perhaps matching TRBD1 (7 bases). With 4 bases removed from V and 1 base from J, the gap between germline ends came to 15 bases. The CDR3 has 16 amino acids. Per germline, CDR1 SGHTA and CDR2 FQGTGA.